This T cell receptor (beta chain) was profiled in a study of shared clonotypes between healthy human individuals. CDR1 and CDR2 from the germline V gene are MNHEY and SMNVEV (reference sequence). The CDR3 sequence is 13 residues long. V was cut by 10 bases and J by 6 bases, with 19 bases left in between. Sequenced by immunoSEQ multiplex PCR; TCRdb stores in-frame clones only, minus some. Here the sample spans about 2.1 million clones, roughly 93% being singletons. Terminally differentiated effector memory CD45RA+ cells were excluded from the naive CD8 cells, which were CD45RO-negative and positively selected for CCR7.

The sequence came from a man between 18 and 29 years old in good health. Some clones in this sample may be carry-over from other donors' samples. The J gene is TRBJ2-7, the V gene TRBV27; D tentatively fits TRBD1 or TRBD2 (5 bases each). Sequenced sample: naive CD8+ T cells from PBMCs. The CDR3 spells CATTGFPTGEQYF. CDR3 nucleotide sequence: TGTGCCACCACGGGATTCCCTACAGGCGAGCAGTACTTC.